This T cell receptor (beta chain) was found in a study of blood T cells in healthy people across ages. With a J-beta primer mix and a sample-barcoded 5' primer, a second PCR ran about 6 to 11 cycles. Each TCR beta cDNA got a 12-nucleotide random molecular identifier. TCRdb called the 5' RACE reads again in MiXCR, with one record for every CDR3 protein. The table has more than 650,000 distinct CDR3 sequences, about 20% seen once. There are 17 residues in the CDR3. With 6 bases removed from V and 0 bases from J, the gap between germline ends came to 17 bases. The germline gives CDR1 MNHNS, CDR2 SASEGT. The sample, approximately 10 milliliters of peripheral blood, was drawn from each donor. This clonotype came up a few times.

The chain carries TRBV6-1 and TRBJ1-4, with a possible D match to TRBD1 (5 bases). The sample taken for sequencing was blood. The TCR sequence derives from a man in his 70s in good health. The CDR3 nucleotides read TGTGCCAGCAGCCCACGGAGGGGATTTTCAACTAATGAAAAACTGTTTTTT. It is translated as CASSPRRGFSTNEKLFF.